This T cell receptor beta chain stems from a study of glioma-infiltrating T cells after dendritic cell vaccination. For the study at large: Dendritic cells derived from monocytes and pulsed with autologous tumor lysate formed the vaccine. At biweekly intervals, patients got three intradermal dendritic cell vaccine injections. The study's findings and limits: Patients with more pretreatment TILs had longer time to progression and survival.

As to this clone: Its cognate antigen is unknown.

Primers: 60 V beta forward and 13 J beta reverse. The assay was immunoSEQ multiplex PCR, and TCRdb's table has in-frame clones only and misses some. This sample has tens of thousands of clones, with over 75% found just once. Time point specified: after dendritic cell vaccination, including at tumor progression/relapse. In germline, CDR1 is SGHNT, CDR2 YYREEE (reference sequence). The CDR3 is 15 amino acids. The ends lost 0 bases at V and 3 bases at J; junction bases unmatched: 5. The sequence was obtained from a human donor with glioblastoma. Here the sequenced sample was blood, taken after dendritic cell vaccination. J is TRBJ1-1 and V is TRBV5-4; 7 nucleotides align to TRBD1. CDR3 sequence (DNA): TGTGCCAGCAGCTTGGGACAGGGCGTGCACACTGAAGCTTTCTTT. Translated: CASSLGQGVHTEAFF.